This T cell receptor (beta chain) came from a study of human T cells and chemical hapten exposure. Study background: All patients underwent weekly scalp dosing with diphenylcyclopropenone for the full approximately 25-week study.

Stated time point: patch test 2, 6 weeks after DPC sensitization. Treatment denoted: therapeutic diphenylcyclopropenone sensitization with weekly scalp DPC. Venepuncture was done earlier than the placement of each patch test. This clonotype was counted many times. The CDR3 consists of 15 residues. Germline V gene data show CDR1 as SQVTM and CDR2 as ANQGSEA. The V end lost 6 bases, the J end lost 0 bases, and 14 bases lay between the germline ends. In the original analysis: A per-sample median of around 100,000 TCRs was observed, with counts ranging from roughly 20,000 to 750,000. TCRdb fed the RACE reads into MiXCR, producing one record per CDR3 protein. Clone size and V and J calls follow TCRdb, not the original study. The sample shows about 400,000 distinct CDR3 sequences, around 6% of them seen only once.

V and J are TRBV29-1 and TRBJ1-4; D call uncertain. This clonotype was obtained from a woman between 18 and 29 years old with alopecia areata. Some clones in this sample may be carry-over from other donors' samples. Sequencing used whole blood, obtained in connection with sensitization to the hapten diphenylcyclopropenone (DPC). The CDR3 spells CSVDLSGTTNEKLFF. DNA of the CDR3: TGCAGCGTCGATCTTTCGGGGACAACTAATGAAAAACTGTTTTTT.